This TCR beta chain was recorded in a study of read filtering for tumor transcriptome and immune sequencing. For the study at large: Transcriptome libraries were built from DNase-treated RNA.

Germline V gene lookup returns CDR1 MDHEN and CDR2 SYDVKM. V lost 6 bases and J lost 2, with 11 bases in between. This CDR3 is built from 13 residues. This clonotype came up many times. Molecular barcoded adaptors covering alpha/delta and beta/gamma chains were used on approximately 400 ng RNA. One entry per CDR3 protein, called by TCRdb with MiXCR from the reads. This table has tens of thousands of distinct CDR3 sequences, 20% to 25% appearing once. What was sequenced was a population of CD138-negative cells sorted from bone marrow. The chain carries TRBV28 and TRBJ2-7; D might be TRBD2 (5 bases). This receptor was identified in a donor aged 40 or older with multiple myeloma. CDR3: CASRLPGTYEQYF. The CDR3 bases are TGTGCCAGCAGGTTACCCGGGACCTACGAGCAGTACTTC.